This T cell receptor (beta chain) was captured in a study of radiation and T cells in renal cell carcinoma. Repertoires were generated with immunoSEQ multiplex PCR, while TCRdb's copy carries only in-frame clones and drops some. Among 120,000 or so clones listed, approximately 75% were seen once. Sample time point: blood 2 weeks post-SBRT. The sample's treatment: 15 Gy SBRT to primary tumor, nephrectomy 4 weeks later. Serial blood draws occurred at baseline and 2 and 4 weeks post-SBRT. This renal cell carcinoma was of the clear cell type. This TCR came from a woman aged 60-75 years with renal cell carcinoma. This specimen consisted of blood, obtained from a patient whose treatment included radiotherapy and nephrectomy.

CDR3 protein: CASSLRSTGQVNTEAFF. CDR3 in DNA: TGTGCCAGCAGCTTACGCTCTACGGGACAGGTGAACACTGAAGCTTTCTTT. V is TRBV7-3 and J is TRBJ1-1; TRBD1 matches at 8 bases. This CDR3 is built from 17 residues. Germline CDR1 and CDR2: SGHTA and FQGTGA. The V gene end was trimmed by 2 bases and the J gene end by 0 bases; junction bases not matched to a gene: 8.